A single sample gave rise to the 22 T cell receptor beta chains below, sequenced in a study of cytomegalovirus exposure and HLA in healthy donors. PCR amplification relied on 60 Vbeta primers (plus 13 Jbeta primers). The data were produced by immunoSEQ multiplex PCR, yet TCRdb's version contains in-frame clones alone and is incomplete. The sample includes approximately 160,000 clones, about four fifths seen only once; the top ten take 1.5%. The specimen was PBMCs. The origin of the receptors is a girl aged 5-17 years in good health and CMV-seropositive.

The chain recombines TRBV28 with TRBJ1-1; maybe TRBD1 (5 bases). The V gene's germline CDR1 is MDHEN and CDR2 SYDVKM. The CDR3 runs 14 residues. V gave up 3 bases and J gave up 0 bases, with 8 bases separating them. CDR3 sequence: CASSLQGMNTEAFF. CDR3 DNA: TGTGCCAGCAGTTTGCAGGGCATGAACACTGAAGCTTTCTTT.

The rearrangement uses TRBV9 and TRBJ2-5; TRBD2 matches 13 bases. The CDR3 extends over 17 amino acids. J gave up 1 base and V 3 bases, and 6 bases lay outside the gene matches. Germline CDR1 and CDR2: SGDLS and YYNGEE. For the CDR3, the DNA is TGTGCCAGCAGCGACGCATGGACTAGCGGGGGCCAAGAGACCCAGTACTTC. Translation: CASSDAWTSGGQETQYF. The whole variable domain, remainder taken from reference TRBV9 and TRBJ2-5, is DSGVTQTPKHLITATGQRVTLRCSPRSGDLSVYWYQQSLDQGLQFLIQYYNGEERAKGNILERFSAQQFPDLHSELNLSSLELGDSALYFCASSDAWTSGGQETQYFGPGTRLLVL.

This clone was observed a handful of times. J is TRBJ2-1 and V is TRBV4-3, with 9 nucleotides matching TRBD2. Germline loops: CDR1 LGHNA, CDR2 YSLEER. J gave up 0 bases and V 0 bases, and 6 bases lay outside the gene matches. This CDR3 has 18 amino acids. CDR3 DNA sequence: TGCGCCAGCAGCCAAGATTGGGCGGGGGGGGCCTCCTACAATGAGCAGTTCTTC. This translates into CASSQDWAGGASYNEQFF.

The J gene is TRBJ1-1, the V gene TRBV28; 12 bases match TRBD1. The germline gives CDR1 MDHEN, CDR2 SYDVKM. The junction had 6 bases not matched to a gene; V was cut back by 6 bases and J by 7 bases. The CDR3 is 14 residues long. The CDR3 DNA follows: TGTGCCAGCAGGGGGACAGGGGGCTGGGGTGAAGCTTTCTTT. It yields the protein CASRGTGGWGEAFF.

Regarding this clone: The germline gene is not matched at one end of the junction; a read error may be the cause. CDR3 bases: TGTGCCAGCAGCCTAACAGGGTTATACGGCTACGCCTTC. Protein sequence: CASSLTGLYGYAF. This rearrangement joins TRBV5-4 to TRBJ1-2; possible D gene TRBD1, 6 bases. Germline assignment: CDR1 SGHNT and CDR2 YYREEE (reference sequence). The CDR3 is 13 amino acids. Using reference TRBV5-4 and TRBJ1-2 for the parts outside the CDR3, the full variable domain is ETGVTQSPTHLIKTRGQQVTLRCSSQSGHNTVSWYQQALGQGPQFIFQYYREEENGRGNFPPRFSGLQFPNYSSELNVNALELDDSALYLCASSLTGLYGYAFGSGTRLTVV.

The rearrangement joins TRBV6-5 to TRBJ2-5; no firm D call. Germline V lookup: CDR1 MNHEY, CDR2 SVGAGI. There are 16 residues in the CDR3. The V gene lost 0 bases and the J gene lost 4 bases, with 15 bases spanning the gap. The CDR3 DNA is TGTGCCAGCAGTTACTCTTCGGTCCCCCACAGAGAGACCCAGTACTTC. Translation gives CASSYSSVPHRETQYF.

The genes are TRBV9 and TRBJ1-2; D ambiguous. The germline gives CDR1 SGDLS, CDR2 YYNGEE. The CDR3 consists of 17 residues. V gave up 0 bases and J gave up 0 bases, with 15 bases separating them. CDR3 sequence: CASSVDGGSDPNYGYTF. The CDR3 DNA is TGTGCCAGCAGCGTAGATGGCGGAAGCGACCCTAACTATGGCTACACCTTC.

This clone was detected only once. V gene TRBV7-9 combines with J gene TRBJ1-5; 8 bases align to TRBD1. CDR1 SEHNR and CDR2 FQNEAQ come from the germline V gene (reference sequence). The V and J ends lost 4 bases and 6 bases, in that order; junction bases with no gene match: 8. CDR3 length: 15 residues. The CDR3, as DNA: TGTGCCAGCAGCTCGGACAGGGAGTCGGGTCAGCCCCAGCATTTT. This sequence encodes CASSSDRESGQPQHF. Full variable domain (remainder filled in from reference TRBV7-9 and TRBJ1-5): DTGVSQNPRHKITKRGQNVTFRCDPISEHNRLYWYRQTLGQGPEFLTYFQNEAQLEKSRLLSDRFSAERPKGSFSTLEIQRTEQGDSAMYLCASSSDRESGQPQHFGDGTRLSIL.

This chain connects TRBV6-6 to TRBJ2-5; maybe TRBD2 (6 bases). Germline loops: CDR1 MNHNY, CDR2 SVGAGI (reference sequence). V shed 7 bases and J shed 5 bases, with 20 bases lying between them. This CDR3 has 15 residues. CDR3 residues: CASTTTGGARETQYF. CDR3 coding DNA: TGTGCCAGCACCACCACCGGCGGGGCGAGGGAGACCCAGTACTTC.

V gene TRBV6-5 combines with J gene TRBJ1-3; weak D call: TRBD1 (5 bases). Trimming shortened V by 4 bases and J by 14 bases, and 18 bases separated the two germline ends. Germline CDR1 and CDR2: MNHEY and SVGAGI. This CDR3 has 13 residues. CDR3 protein: CASSSQQSTGLYF. The CDR3 bases are TGTGCCAGCAGTTCCCAGCAGTCCACAGGACTATATTTT.

The chain links TRBV29-1 to TRBJ1-2; 7 bases match TRBD1. The V gene's germline CDR1 is SQVTM and CDR2 ANQGSEA. The CDR3 has 14 residues. The J segment lost 5 bases and the V segment lost 6 bases, leaving 12 bases of the junction unmatched. Here the CDR3 reads CSVSGQFTIYGYTF. CDR3 bases: TGCAGCGTCTCGGGACAGTTCACTATATATGGCTACACCTTC.

The rearrangement joins TRBV4-1 to TRBJ2-1; D gene unclear. Germline CDR1 MGHRA, CDR2 YSYEKL. Trimming shortened V by 7 bases and J by 5 bases, and 12 bases separated the two germline ends. The CDR3 is 13 amino acids. In DNA form, the CDR3 reads TGCGCCAGCACCGCGAATATTGACAATGAGCAGTTCTTC. The encoded protein is CASTANIDNEQFF.

The chain recombines TRBV29-1 with TRBJ1-2; 8 bases fit TRBD1. CDR1 SQVTM and CDR2 ANQGSEA come from the germline V gene. This CDR3 region has 13 residues. V lost 8 bases and J lost 2; bases outside the gene matches: 7. CDR3 residues: CSTAAGGNYGYTF. The CDR3 nucleotides are TGCAGCACAGCGGCAGGGGGCAACTATGGCTACACCTTC.

This clone occurred a few times. V is TRBV7-6 and J is TRBJ2-7; 7 positions agree with TRBD2. V lost 0 bases, J lost 1 base, and 0 bases stayed unmatched. Germline V CDR1 and CDR2: SGHVS, FNYEAQ. CDR3 length: 14 amino acids. CDR3 nucleotide sequence: TGTGCCAGCAGCTTAGCGGGGGGGTCCTACGAGCAGTACTTC. Amino acid sequence: CASSLAGGSYEQYF.

This chain uses TRBV7-9 with TRBJ2-3; maybe TRBD2 (6 bases). The length of the CDR3 is 15 residues. CDR1 and CDR2 from the germline V gene are SEHNR and FQNEAQ (reference sequence). Deletions cut 3 bases from V and 5 bases from J, with 15 bases between. The CDR3 is CASSFVGGAGDTQYF. The CDR3 nucleotides are TGTGCCAGCAGCTTTGTAGGCGGGGCGGGAGATACGCAGTATTTT.

CDR3 amino acids: CSVVAGYGYTF. Written as DNA, the CDR3 is TGCAGCGTTGTGGCGGGTTATGGCTACACCTTC. The J gene is TRBJ1-2, the V gene TRBV29-1; D remains unclear. Germline V gives CDR1 SQVTM, CDR2 ANQGSEA. V lost 4 bases, J lost 5 bases, and 8 bases lay in between. The CDR3 has 11 amino acids.

This clone was observed once. The V gene is TRBV7-6, the J gene TRBJ1-4; possible D gene TRBD1, 6 bases. V lost 5 bases and J lost 6, with 19 bases in between. The V gene's germline CDR1 is SGHVS and CDR2 FNYEAQ. CDR3 length equals 16 residues. The CDR3 nucleotides read TGTGCCAGCAGCCTAGATGGGAGGGGGGGTCATGAAAAACTGTTTTTT. This translates into CASSLDGRGGHEKLFF.

V gene TRBV5-4 combines with J gene TRBJ2-3; 11 positions match TRBD1. Germline values: CDR1 SGHNT, CDR2 YYREEE (reference sequence). This CDR3 spans 16 amino acids. V was clipped by 3 bases and J by 6 bases; unmatched bases: 9. The CDR3, as DNA: TGTGCCAGCAGCTCGGCATATAGGACAGGGGGCGATACGCAGTATTTT. Translated, it gives CASSSAYRTGGDTQYF.

Details on this clone: At one boundary the junction diverges from the germline segment, which might be a read error. The V call is TRBV7-9, the J call TRBJ2-7; 8 bases agree with TRBD1. CDR3 length: 17 amino acids. CDR1 and CDR2 (germline): SEHNR, FQNEAQ (reference sequence). The CDR3 bases are TGTTCCAGCAGCTTAGCGAGGTACGGGACAGGACCCTACGAGCAGTACTTC. Translating it yields CSSSLARYGTGPYEQYF.

The rearrangement uses TRBV10-3 and TRBJ2-7, with D possibly being TRBD2 (5 bases). V was clipped by 7 bases and J by 4 bases, with 11 bases between them. Germline-derived CDR1 and CDR2 are ENHRY and SYGVKD. The CDR3 runs 12 residues. The CDR3 region is CAITDRGYEQYF. The CDR3 DNA reads as TGTGCCATCACCGATCGGGGATACGAGCAGTACTTC.

This chain links TRBV12-5 with TRBJ2-7; a weak D match, TRBD1 (6 bases). V gave up 6 bases and J gave up 3 bases, with 12 bases separating them. Germline V gene sequence: CDR1 LGHNT, CDR2 FRNRAP. The CDR3 spans 13 residues. The CDR3 loop is CASGPNRVYEQYF. In nucleotides, the CDR3 is TGTGCTAGTGGCCCTAACAGGGTCTACGAGCAGTACTTC.

This chain joins TRBV10-3 and TRBJ1-2, with D uncertain. Germline V lookup: CDR1 ENHRY, CDR2 SYGVKD. The V and J ends lost 0 bases and 5 bases respectively, with 16 bases between them. The CDR3 is 16 residues long. CDR3 bases: TGTGCCATCAGTGAGTCGATGGTCAGGTACCTGTATGGCTACACCTTC. Encoded protein: CAISESMVRYLYGYTF.